The present TCR beta chain was sequenced within a study of blood T cells in healthy people across ages. Whole-study results and caveats: Estimates of total diversity, which came from one million sequenced T cells, were considered to be underestimates.

A word on this clonotype: Its cognate antigen is unknown.

It was with a sample-barcoded 5' primer and a J-beta primer mix that a second PCR of about 7 to 12 cycles was run. TCRdb itself ran the 5' RACE reads through MiXCR, one entry per CDR3 protein. Here the sample spans approximately 1.5 million distinct CDR3 sequences, under 55% being singletons. Germline loops: CDR1 SQVTM, CDR2 ANQGSEA. The CDR3 is 12 residues long. V was clipped by 4 bases and J by 6 bases, with 11 bases between them. V is TRBV29-1 and J is TRBJ2-3; D uncertain. The clonotype comes from a woman aged 18-29 years in good health. Material for sequencing was blood. The CDR3 DNA is TGCAGCGTTGGTCCCTCGACCGATACGCAGTATTTT. Encoded protein: CSVGPSTDTQYF.